This entry concerns a single TCR beta chain. As yet, its antigen is unknown. These data belong to a study of cytomegalovirus exposure and HLA in healthy donors. Study conclusions and caveats: In a later analysis, DRB1 alleles had the most associated TCRs; HLA-C alleles the fewest.

The germline V and J ends were trimmed by 0 bases and 3 bases, with 18 bases remaining between them. The germline V gene encodes CDR1 MNHNS and CDR2 SASEGT. The CDR3 spans 17 residues. PCR amplification relied on 60 Vbeta primers (plus 13 Jbeta primers). The data were produced by immunoSEQ multiplex PCR, yet TCRdb's version contains in-frame clones alone and is incomplete. The sample features some 46,000 clones, with under 2% in its top ten. The rearrangement joins TRBV6-1 to TRBJ2-7, with D possibly TRBD2 on 7 matching bases. Sample: PBMCs. The origin of this receptor is a woman aged 25 to 45 in good health and CMV-seronegative. CDR3 nucleotide sequence: TGTGCCAGCAGTGAAGCTGGGAGGGGGACGGATTTCTACGAGCAGTACTTC. Translation: CASSEAGRGTDFYEQYF.